This T cell receptor beta chain was found in a study of shared clonotypes between healthy human individuals. Germline V gene data show CDR1 as MNHNS and CDR2 as SASEGT. With V trimmed by 9 bases and J by 7 bases, 5 bases remained unmatched. The CDR3 loop spans 11 amino acids. Regarding this clone: Its antigen remains unidentified.

Study-level points and caveats: Larger estimated richness was generally recorded for naive subsets relative to memory subsets.

Assay execution proceeded at the deep level. Sequenced by immunoSEQ multiplex PCR; TCRdb stores in-frame clones only, minus some. The sample holds some 2 million clones, approximately 95% seen once. Specimen: naive CD4+ T cells sorted from blood. This sample's subset: CD45RA+ positively selected. The V gene is TRBV6-1, the J gene TRBJ1-1; 7 positions match TRBD1. This sequence originates from a man aged 18 to 30 in good health. CDR3 coding DNA: TGTGCCAGACATGACAGGGATGAAGCTTTCTTT. It codes for CARHDRDEAFF.